This T cell receptor (beta chain) was sequenced for a study of identical twins. The ends were cut back, 5 bases at V and 2 bases at J, with 16 bases in the middle. This CDR3 has 15 amino acids. In germline, CDR1 is SEHNR, CDR2 FQNEAQ (reference sequence). Study-level findings and limits: Out-of-frame alpha sequences that twins shared showed excess low generation probability.

This clonotype was counted between two and nine times. Its antigen is not identified. A single record per CDR3 protein comes from TCRdb applying MiXCR to the 5' RACE reads. This sample has around 960,000 distinct CDR3 sequences; approximately 13% occur once, and the top ten carry 1.5% to 2%. The same specimen was also included in a second study, on yellow fever vaccine responses in identical twins.

The chain joins TRBV7-9 to TRBJ2-7; D is undetermined. The TCR was taken from a woman aged 18-29 years in good health. The specimen sequenced was PBMCs. The CDR3 reads CASSLPRTAPYEQYF. CDR3 nucleotide sequence: TGTGCCAGCAGCCTCCCAAGGACGGCGCCCTACGAGCAGTACTTC.